This T cell receptor beta chain was documented in a study of T cell repertoires in cytomegalovirus infection. Study details: Recently described HLA-C-restricted plus well-studied HLA-B-restricted CMV epitopes were used. Evidence of both CMV infection and a matching HLA type came from public TCR beta signatures.

TCRdb reprocessed the reads via MiXCR and lists one record per CDR3 protein. The table records 830,000 or so distinct CDR3 sequences, approximately 30% of them present only once. Details on this clonotype: As yet, its antigen is unknown.

The V gene's germline CDR1 is MNHEY and CDR2 SMNVEV (reference sequence). The CDR3 is 17 amino acids. V was pared by 5 bases and J by 2 bases, with 16 bases between. Findings and caveats of the study: Clonotypes of TCR beta that were HLA-C-restricted and CMV-specific dominated the ex vivo response.

The receptor was isolated from a human donor in good health (CMV status not recorded). Some clones in this sample may be carry-over from other donors' samples. Material: cultured CD8+ T cells from PBMCs, obtained from culture after CMV antigen stimulation. This chain links TRBV27 with TRBJ2-6, with D possibly matching TRBD2 (7 bases). The CDR3 protein is CASSPQGGAAGANVLTF. For the CDR3, the DNA is TGTGCCAGCAGTCCGCAAGGGGGGGCAGCTGGGGCCAACGTCCTGACTTTC.